This T cell receptor (beta chain) appears in the sequencing data of a study of T cells in Graves' hyperthyroidism and ophthalmopathy. Notes on the study in general: Ophthalmopathy prediction by the model preceded onset by a median roughly 6.3 months.

Not enrolled were patients with uncontrolled infection, other autoimmune disease, pregnancy or lactation. Points on this clonotype: As yet, its antigen is unknown.

Regions amplified from RNA transcripts were the TCR beta CDR3 regions. In the first-round RT-PCR of the TCR CDR3, the HTBI primer set was used. TCRdb recomputed calls from the multiplex PCR reads with MiXCR, one row per CDR3 protein. The sample consists of about 250,000 distinct CDR3 sequences, 22% of them appearing once. V shed 5 bases, J shed 5 bases, and the junction held 13 bases outside the gene matches. Germline values: CDR1 SGHVS, CDR2 FNYEAQ. This CDR3 region has 18 residues. This TCR was recovered from a man aged 30-40 years with Graves' ophthalmopathy. V gene TRBV7-6 combines with J gene TRBJ2-5; 14 bases are shared with TRBD2. Sequencing was carried out using blood. The CDR3 region is CASSPAGLAGAPSETQYF. The CDR3, as DNA: TGTGCCAGCAGCCCAGCGGGACTAGCGGGAGCCCCCTCGGAGACCCAGTACTTC.